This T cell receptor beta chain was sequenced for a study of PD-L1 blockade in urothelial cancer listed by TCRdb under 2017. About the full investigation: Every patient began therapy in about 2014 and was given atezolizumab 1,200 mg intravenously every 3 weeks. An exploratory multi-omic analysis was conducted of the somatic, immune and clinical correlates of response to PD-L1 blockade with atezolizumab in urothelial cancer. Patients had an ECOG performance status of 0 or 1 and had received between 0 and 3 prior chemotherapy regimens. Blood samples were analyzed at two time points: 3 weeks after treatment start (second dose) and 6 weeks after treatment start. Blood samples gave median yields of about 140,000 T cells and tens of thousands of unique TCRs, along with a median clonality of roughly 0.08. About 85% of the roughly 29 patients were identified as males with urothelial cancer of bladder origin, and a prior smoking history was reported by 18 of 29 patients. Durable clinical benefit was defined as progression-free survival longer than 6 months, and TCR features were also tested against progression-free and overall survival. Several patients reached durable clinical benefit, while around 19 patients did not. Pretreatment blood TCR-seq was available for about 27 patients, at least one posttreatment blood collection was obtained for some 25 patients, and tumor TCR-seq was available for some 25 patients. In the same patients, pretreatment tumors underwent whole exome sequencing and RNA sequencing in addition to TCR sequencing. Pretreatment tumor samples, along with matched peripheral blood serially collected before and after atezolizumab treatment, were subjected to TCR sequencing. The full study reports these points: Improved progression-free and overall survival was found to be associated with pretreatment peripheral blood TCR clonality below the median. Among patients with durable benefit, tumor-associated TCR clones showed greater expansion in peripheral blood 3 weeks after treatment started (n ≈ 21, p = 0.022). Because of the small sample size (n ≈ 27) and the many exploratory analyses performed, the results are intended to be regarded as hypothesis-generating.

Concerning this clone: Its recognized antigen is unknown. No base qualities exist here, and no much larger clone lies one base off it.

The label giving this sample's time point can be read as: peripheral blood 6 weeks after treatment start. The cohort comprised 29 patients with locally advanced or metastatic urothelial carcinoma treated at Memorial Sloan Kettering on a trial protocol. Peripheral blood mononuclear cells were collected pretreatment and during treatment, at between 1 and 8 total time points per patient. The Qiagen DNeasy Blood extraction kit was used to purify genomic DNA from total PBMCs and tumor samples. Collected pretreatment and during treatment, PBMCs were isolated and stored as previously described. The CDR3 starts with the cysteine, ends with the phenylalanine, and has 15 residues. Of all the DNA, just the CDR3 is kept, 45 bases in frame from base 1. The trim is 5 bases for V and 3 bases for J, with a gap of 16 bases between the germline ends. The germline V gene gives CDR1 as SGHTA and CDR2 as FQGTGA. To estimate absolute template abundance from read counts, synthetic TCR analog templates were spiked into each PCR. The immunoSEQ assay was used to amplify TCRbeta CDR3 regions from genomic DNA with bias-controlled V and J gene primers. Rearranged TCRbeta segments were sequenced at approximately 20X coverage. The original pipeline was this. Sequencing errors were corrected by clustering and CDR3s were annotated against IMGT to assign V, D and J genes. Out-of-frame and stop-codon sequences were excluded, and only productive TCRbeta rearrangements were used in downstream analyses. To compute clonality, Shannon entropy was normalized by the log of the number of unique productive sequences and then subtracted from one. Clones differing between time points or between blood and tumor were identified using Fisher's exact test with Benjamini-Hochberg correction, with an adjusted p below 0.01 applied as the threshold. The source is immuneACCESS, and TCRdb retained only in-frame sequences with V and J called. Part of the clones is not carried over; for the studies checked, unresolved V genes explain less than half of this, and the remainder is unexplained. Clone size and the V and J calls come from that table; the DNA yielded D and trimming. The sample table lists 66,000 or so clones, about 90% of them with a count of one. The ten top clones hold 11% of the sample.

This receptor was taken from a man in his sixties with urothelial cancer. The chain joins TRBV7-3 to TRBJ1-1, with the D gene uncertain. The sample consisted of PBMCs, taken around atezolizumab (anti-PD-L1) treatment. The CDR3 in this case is CASSHGPGRDTEAFF. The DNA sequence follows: TGTGCCAGCAGCCACGGCCCGGGGAGGGACACTGAAGCTTTCTTT.